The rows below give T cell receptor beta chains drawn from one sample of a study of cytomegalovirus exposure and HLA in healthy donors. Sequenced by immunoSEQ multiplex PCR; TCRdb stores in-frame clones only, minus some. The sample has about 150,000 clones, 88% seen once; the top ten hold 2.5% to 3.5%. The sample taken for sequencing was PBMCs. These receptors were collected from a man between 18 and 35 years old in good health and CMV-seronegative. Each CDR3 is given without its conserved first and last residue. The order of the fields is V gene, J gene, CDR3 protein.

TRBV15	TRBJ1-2	ATSREAGPYGYT
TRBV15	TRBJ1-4	ATSRARGTNEKLF
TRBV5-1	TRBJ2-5	ASRWTGKKETQY
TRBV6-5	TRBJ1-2	ASSPITGRSYT
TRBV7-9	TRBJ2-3	ASSVTSTDTQY
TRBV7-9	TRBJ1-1	ASSLVSGHLNTEAF
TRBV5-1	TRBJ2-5	ASSLIGGETQY
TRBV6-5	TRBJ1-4	ASSLSGATNEKLF
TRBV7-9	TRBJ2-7	ASSSGTYEQY
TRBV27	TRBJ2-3	ASTRWGTDTQY
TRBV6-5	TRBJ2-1	ASSYSIGGGVNEQF
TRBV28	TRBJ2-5	ASSWTPGHGTSWGETQY
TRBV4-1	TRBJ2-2	ASSQERAGGKTGELF
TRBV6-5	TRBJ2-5	ASSPLAGGETQY
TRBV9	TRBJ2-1	ASSTFTSGRASYNEQF
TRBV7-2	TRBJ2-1	ASSFMWEGRHEQF
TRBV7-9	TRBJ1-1	ASRYPGQGTEAF
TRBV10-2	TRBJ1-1	ASRGSEAF
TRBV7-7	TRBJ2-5	ASSTTLAGETQY
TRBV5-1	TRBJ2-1	ASSFPGTSGGSYNEQF
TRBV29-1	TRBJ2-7	SVGGAGVEQY
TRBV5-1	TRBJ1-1	ASSPDRGNTEAF
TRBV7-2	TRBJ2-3	ASSLTSVSDTQY